The sequence of this TCR beta chain was determined in a study of T cells in Graves' hyperthyroidism and ophthalmopathy. Study-level findings and limits: A model using 13 V-J features told ophthalmopathy apart from stable hyperthyroidism. Clonotypes that were expanded in thyroid above 0.001 mostly appeared in blood too.

This clonotype has a handful of counts. The antigen is unknown. It was RNA transcripts that yielded the amplified TCR beta CDR3 regions. Primed by the HTBI set, a first-round RT-PCR was run on the TCR CDR3. From the multiplex PCR reads, TCRdb called clonotypes with MiXCR, one entry per CDR3 protein. The data show 550,000 to 700,000 distinct CDR3 sequences, 35% to 55% seen once. A patient was excluded if there was uncontrolled infection, other autoimmune disease, pregnancy or lactation. Diagnostic decisions used clinical symptoms, serum thyroxine and TRAb, thyroid ultrasound and orbital computed tomography. Trimming cost V 4 bases and J 7 bases; bases outside gene matches: 8. Germline CDR1 SGHRS, CDR2 YFSETQ. CDR3 size: 15 residues.

The chain joins TRBV5-1 to TRBJ1-3; TRBD1 agrees at 10 bases. The source of this sequence is an adult woman with Graves' disease, either hyperthyroidism or ophthalmopathy (not recorded which). The sequencing sample was made of peripheral blood or thyroid tissue (not recorded which). The CDR3 sequence is CASSLRDRGRNTIYF. CDR3 coding DNA: TGCGCCAGCAGCCTGCGGGACAGGGGAAGGAACACCATATATTTT.